These T cell receptor beta chains were read from a single sample in a study of siplizumab effects on memory and regulatory T cells. The method was immunoSEQ multiplex PCR; TCRdb's version includes in-frame clones alone and lacks a portion of them. The table lists about 62,000 clones, roughly 78% of them singletons. Sequences were obtained from memory CD4+ T cells sorted from blood. The source is a human donor in good health. Both conserved end residues are part of each CDR3. D genes are given only for firm matches. Clone sizes are given selectively: once, few, many, or a class where the clone is expanded.

cdr3_nt cdr3_aa clone_size d_call j_call v_call
TGTGCCAGCAGTTACGATGCGACAGGGTTCTACGAGCAGTACTTC CASSYDATGFYEQYF once TRBD1 TRBJ2-7 TRBV6-6
TGCGCCAGCAGCCAACATCGTCAGGGGGTCGGCTACACCTTC CASSQHRQGVGYTF NA TRBD1 TRBJ1-2 TRBV4-1
TGTGCCAGTAGTATAGCCCTCTACAATGAGCAGTTCTTC CASSIALYNEQFF NA NA TRBJ2-1 TRBV19
TGTGCCAGTAGTATAGTGTTGGACGTACAAGAGACCCAGTACTTC CASSIVLDVQETQYF NA NA TRBJ2-5 TRBV19
TGTGCCAGCAGCTTGTCGTGGGTCATGGGGGTCAACGAGCAGTACTTC CASSLSWVMGVNEQYF NA NA TRBJ2-7 TRBV5-6
TGTGCCAGCAGCAAAGGGAGTTCGGGAAGCACTGAAGCTTTCTTT CASSKGSSGSTEAFF NA NA TRBJ1-1 TRBV21-1
TGTGCCAGCAGCCAATTCAGGGGGGCAAGCTATGGCTACACCTTC CASSQFRGASYGYTF NA TRBD1 TRBJ1-2 TRBV5-6
TGCGCCAGCAGCCCCAGCGGGGGGATCACAGATACGCAGTATTTT CASSPSGGITDTQYF NA TRBD2 TRBJ2-3 TRBV5-1
TGTGCCAGTAGTACTTCCCAGGGGTCCAATTCACCCCTCCACTTT CASSTSQGSNSPLHF once NA TRBJ1-6 TRBV19
TGTGCCAGCAGCTTGTTACAGGGGACAACCTACGAGCAGTACTTC CASSLLQGTTYEQYF NA TRBD1 TRBJ2-7 TRBV5-6
TGTGCCAGCAGCTCCCCCGGGACACTCAAAGAGACCCAGTACTTC CASSSPGTLKETQYF NA NA TRBJ2-5 TRBV5-6
TGTGCCAGCCTATCATCTGGGAACACCGGGGAGCTGTTTTTT CASLSSGNTGELFF NA NA TRBJ2-2 TRBV6-1
TGTGCCAGCAGTTTCTTACCCACGGGCACAGATACGCAGTATTTT CASSFLPTGTDTQYF NA NA TRBJ2-3 TRBV28
TGTGCCAGCAGCCGTTGGACAGGGTTGAACACTGAAGCTTTCTTT CASSRWTGLNTEAFF NA TRBD1 TRBJ1-1 TRBV5-6
TGCAGCGTTCTGTCCTACGAAAAACTGTTTTTT CSVLSYEKLFF NA NA TRBJ1-4 TRBV29-1
TGTGCCAGCAGCCCCCAGGGAGGGACGAACACTGAAGCTTTCTTT CASSPQGGTNTEAFF NA NA TRBJ1-1 TRBV7-9
TGTGCCAGCAGCCTGCTCCGGGGGGCGGAAGATACGCAGTATTTT CASSLLRGAEDTQYF NA NA TRBJ2-3 TRBV9
TGTGCCAGCAGATTAAGTCTTCTACCCAACATTCAGTACTTC CASRLSLLPNIQYF NA NA TRBJ2-4 TRBV6-5
TGCGCCAGCAGCCAAGACGGGGGTTTCGGGAATGAGCAGTTCTTC CASSQDGGFGNEQFF NA NA TRBJ2-1 TRBV4-1
TGTGCCAGCAGTGGGCTCCAGGAAACTGAAGCTTTCTTT CASSGLQETEAFF NA NA TRBJ1-1 TRBV2
TGTGCCAGCAGTGAAGACTCGGGATCCTTCTATGGCTACACCTTC CASSEDSGSFYGYTF NA NA TRBJ1-2 TRBV6-1
TGTGCCAGCAGTTACCCGGGAATGAACACTGAAGCTTTCTTT CASSYPGMNTEAFF NA NA TRBJ1-1 TRBV6-5
TGTGCCAGCATCACCCCCAGGGGGAAAGGTTGGTGCAATCAGCCCCAGCATTTT CASITPRGKGWCNQPQHF NA TRBD1 TRBJ1-5 TRBV6-4
TGTGCCAGCATCCGACGGGACACCTCCTACAATGAGCAGTTCTTC CASIRRDTSYNEQFF NA NA TRBJ2-1 TRBV7-2
TGTGCCAGCAGCTTATTCATCGGGGGGACAGCCTGGGTCTTC CASSLFIGGTAWVF NA NA TRBJ2-1 TRBV7-2
TGTGCCATCAGTGAGTCGACAGGGTTAATCTTTATCGATGAGCAGTTCTTC CAISESTGLIFIDEQFF few TRBD1 TRBJ2-1 TRBV10-3